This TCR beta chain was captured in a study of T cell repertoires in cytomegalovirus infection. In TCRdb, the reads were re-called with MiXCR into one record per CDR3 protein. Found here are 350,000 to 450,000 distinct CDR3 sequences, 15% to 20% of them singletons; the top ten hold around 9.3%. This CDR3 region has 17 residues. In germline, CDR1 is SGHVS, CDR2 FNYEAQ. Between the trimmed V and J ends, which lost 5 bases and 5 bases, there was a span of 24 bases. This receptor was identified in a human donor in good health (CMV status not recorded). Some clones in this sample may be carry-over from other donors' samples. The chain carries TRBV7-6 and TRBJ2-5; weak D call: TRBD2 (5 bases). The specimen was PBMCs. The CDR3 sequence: CASSLDMGGGIRETQYF. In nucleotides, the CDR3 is TGTGCCAGCAGCCTTGACATGGGCGGAGGAATTCGGGAGACCCAGTACTTC.